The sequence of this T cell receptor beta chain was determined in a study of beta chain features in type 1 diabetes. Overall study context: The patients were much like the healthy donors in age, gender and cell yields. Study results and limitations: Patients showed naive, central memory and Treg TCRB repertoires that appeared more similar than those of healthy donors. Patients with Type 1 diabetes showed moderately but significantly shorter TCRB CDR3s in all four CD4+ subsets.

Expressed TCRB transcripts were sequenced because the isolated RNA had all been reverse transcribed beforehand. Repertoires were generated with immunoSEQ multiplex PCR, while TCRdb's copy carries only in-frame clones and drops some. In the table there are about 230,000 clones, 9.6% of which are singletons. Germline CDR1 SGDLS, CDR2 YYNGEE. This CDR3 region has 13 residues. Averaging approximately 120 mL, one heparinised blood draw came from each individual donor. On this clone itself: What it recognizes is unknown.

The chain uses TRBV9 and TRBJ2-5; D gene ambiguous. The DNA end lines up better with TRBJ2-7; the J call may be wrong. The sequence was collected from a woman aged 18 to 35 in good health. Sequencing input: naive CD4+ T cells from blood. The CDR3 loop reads CASSGPEQHEQYF. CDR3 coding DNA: TGTGCCAGCAGCGGACCGGAACAGCACGAGCAGTACTTC.